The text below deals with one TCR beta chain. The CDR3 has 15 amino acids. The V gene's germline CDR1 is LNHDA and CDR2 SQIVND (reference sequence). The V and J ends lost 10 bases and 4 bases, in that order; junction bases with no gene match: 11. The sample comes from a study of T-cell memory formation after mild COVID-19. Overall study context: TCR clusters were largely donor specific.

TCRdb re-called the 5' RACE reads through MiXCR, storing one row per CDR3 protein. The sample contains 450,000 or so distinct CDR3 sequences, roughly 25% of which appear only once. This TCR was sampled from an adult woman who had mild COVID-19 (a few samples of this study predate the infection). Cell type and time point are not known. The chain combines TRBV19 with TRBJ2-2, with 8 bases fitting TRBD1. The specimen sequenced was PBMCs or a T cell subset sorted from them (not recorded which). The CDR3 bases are TGTGCCACCAAGGTGGGGACAGGAGTCACCGGGGAGCTGTTTTTT. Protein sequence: CATKVGTGVTGELFF.